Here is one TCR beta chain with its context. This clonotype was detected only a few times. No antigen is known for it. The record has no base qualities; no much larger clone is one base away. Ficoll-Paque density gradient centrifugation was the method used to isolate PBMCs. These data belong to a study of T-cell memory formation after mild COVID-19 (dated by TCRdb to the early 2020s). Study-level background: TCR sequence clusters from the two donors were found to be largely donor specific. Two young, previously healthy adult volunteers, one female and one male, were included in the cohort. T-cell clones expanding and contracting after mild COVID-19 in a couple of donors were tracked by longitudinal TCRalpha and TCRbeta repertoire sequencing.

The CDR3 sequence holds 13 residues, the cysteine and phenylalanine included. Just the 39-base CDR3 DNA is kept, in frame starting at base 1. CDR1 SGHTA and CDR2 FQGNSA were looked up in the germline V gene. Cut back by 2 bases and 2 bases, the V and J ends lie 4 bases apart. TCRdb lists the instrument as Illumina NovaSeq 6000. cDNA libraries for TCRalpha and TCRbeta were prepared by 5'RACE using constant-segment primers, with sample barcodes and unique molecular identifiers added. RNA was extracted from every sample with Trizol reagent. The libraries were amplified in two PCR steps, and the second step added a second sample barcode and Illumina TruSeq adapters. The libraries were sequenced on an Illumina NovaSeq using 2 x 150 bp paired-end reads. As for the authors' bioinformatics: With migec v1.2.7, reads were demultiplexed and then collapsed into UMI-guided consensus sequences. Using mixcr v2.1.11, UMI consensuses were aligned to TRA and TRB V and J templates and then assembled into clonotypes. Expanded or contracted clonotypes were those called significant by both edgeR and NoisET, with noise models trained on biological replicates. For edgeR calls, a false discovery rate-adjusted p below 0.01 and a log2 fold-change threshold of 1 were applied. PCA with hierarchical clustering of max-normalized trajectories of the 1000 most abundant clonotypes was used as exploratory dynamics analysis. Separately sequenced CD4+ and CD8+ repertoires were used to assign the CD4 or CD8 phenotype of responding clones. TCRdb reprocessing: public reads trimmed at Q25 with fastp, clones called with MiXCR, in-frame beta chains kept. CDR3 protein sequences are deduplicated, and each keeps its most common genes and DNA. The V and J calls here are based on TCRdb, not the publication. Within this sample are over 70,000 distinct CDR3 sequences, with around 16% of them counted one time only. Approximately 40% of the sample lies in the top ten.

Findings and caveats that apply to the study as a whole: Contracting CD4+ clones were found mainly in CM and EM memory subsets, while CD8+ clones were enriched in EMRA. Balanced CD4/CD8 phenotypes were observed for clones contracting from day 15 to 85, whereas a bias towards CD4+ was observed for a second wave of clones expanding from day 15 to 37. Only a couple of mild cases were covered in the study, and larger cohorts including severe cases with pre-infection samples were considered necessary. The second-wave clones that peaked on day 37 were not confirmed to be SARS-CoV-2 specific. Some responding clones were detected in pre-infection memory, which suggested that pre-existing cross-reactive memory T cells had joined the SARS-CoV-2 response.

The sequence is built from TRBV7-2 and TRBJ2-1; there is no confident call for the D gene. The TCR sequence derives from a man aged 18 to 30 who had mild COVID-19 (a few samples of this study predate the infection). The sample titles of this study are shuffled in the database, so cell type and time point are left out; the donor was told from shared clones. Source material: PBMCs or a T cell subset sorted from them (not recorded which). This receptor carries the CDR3 CASSLWAYNEQFF. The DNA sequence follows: TGTGCCAGCAGCTTATGGGCCTACAATGAGCAGTTCTTC. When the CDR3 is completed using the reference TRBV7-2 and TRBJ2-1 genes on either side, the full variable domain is GAGVSQSPSNKVTEKGKDVELRCDPISGHTALYWYRQSLGQGLEFLIYFQGNSAPDKSGLPSDRFSAERTGGSVSTLTIQRTQQEDSAVYLCASSLWAYNEQFFGPGTRLTVL.